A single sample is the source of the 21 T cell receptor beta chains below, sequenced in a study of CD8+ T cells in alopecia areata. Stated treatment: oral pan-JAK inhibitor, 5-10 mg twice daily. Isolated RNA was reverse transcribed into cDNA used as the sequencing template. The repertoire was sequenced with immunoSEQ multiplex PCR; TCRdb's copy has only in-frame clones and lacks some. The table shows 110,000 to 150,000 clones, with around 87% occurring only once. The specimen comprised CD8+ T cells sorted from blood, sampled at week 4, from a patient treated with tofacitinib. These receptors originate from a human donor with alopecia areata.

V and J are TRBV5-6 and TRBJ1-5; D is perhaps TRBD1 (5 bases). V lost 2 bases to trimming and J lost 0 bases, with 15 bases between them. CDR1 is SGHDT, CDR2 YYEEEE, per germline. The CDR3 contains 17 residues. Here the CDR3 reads CASSFSFGADSNQPQHF. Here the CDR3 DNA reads TGTGCCAGCAGCTTTTCCTTTGGGGCGGATAGCAATCAGCCCCAGCATTTT.

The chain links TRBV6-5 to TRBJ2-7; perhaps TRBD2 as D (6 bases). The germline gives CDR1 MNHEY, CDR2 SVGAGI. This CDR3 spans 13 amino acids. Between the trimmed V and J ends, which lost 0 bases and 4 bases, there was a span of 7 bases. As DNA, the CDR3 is TGTGCCAGCAGTTACTCGGCGGGGTACGAGCAGTACTTC. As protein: CASSYSAGYEQYF.

This CDR3 is CASSVGDSHYNSPLHF. CDR3 bases: TGTGCCAGCAGCGTAGGGGACAGCCACTATAATTCACCCCTCCACTTT. The V call is TRBV9, the J call TRBJ1-6; TRBD1 agrees at 7 bases. There are 16 residues in the CDR3. Losses at the gene ends were 0 bases for V and 3 bases for J; bases not matched to a gene: 3. Germline V CDR1 and CDR2: SGDLS, YYNGEE.

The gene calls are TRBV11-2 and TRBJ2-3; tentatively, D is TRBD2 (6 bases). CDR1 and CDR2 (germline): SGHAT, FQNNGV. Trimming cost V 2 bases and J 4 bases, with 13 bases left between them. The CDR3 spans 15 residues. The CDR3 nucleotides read TGTGCCAGCAGCTTACCCCTGACTAGAGCAGATACGCAGTATTTT. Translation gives CASSLPLTRADTQYF.

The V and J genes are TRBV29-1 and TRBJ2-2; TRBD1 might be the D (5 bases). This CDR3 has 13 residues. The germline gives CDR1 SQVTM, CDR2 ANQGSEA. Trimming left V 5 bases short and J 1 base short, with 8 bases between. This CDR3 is CSVQQGNTGELFF. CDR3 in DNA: TGCAGCGTTCAGCAGGGGAACACCGGGGAGCTGTTTTTT.

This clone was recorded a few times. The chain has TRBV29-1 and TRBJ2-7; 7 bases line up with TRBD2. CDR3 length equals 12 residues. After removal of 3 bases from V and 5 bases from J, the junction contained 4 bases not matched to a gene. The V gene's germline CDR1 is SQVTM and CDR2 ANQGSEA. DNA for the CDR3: TGCAGCGTTGAGCGGGGGAGTAACGAGCAGTACTTC. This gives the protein CSVERGSNEQYF.

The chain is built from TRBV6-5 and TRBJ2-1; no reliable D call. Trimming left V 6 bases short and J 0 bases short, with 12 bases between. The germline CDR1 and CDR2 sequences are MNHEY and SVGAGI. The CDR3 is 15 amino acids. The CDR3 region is CASSPNGVSYNEQFF. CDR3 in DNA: TGTGCCAGCAGCCCCAATGGAGTCTCCTACAATGAGCAGTTCTTC.

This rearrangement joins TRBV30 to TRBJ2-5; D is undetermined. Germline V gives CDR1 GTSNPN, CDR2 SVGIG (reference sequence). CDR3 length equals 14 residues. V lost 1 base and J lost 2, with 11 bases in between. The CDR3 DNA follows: TGTGCCTGGAGTGCCACCACCCTACAAGAGACCCAGTACTTC. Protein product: CAWSATTLQETQYF.

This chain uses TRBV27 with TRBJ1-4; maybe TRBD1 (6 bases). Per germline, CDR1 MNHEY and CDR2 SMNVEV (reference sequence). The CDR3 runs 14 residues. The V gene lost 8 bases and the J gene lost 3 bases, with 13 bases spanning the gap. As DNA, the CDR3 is TGTGCCAGCGGCGGGGGGGCTGCTAATGAAAAACTGTTTTTT. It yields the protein CASGGGAANEKLFF.

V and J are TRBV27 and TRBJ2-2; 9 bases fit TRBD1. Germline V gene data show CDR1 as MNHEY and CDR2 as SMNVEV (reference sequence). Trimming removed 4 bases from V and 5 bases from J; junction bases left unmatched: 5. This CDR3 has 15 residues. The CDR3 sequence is CASSYRGRNTGELFF. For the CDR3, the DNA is TGTGCCAGCAGTTACAGGGGGCGGAATACCGGGGAGCTGTTTTTT.

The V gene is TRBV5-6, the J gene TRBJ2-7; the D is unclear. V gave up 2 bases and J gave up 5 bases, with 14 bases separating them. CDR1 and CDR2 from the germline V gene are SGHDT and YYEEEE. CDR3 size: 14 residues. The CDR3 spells CASSFIATPHEQYF. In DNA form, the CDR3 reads TGTGCCAGCAGCTTCATAGCTACCCCCCACGAGCAGTACTTC.

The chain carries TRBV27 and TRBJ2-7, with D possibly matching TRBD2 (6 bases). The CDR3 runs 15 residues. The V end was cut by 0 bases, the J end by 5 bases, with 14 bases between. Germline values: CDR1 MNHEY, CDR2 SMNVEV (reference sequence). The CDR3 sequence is CASSLSRGTVDEQYF. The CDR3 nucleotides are TGTGCCAGCAGTTTATCCCGGGGGACGGTCGACGAGCAGTACTTC.

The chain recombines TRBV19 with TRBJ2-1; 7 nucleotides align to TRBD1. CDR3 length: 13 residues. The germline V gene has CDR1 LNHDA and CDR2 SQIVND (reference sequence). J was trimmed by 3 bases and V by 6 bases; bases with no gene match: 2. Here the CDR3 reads CASSRDSYNEQFF. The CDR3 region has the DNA TGTGCCAGTAGCAGGGACAGCTACAATGAGCAGTTCTTC.

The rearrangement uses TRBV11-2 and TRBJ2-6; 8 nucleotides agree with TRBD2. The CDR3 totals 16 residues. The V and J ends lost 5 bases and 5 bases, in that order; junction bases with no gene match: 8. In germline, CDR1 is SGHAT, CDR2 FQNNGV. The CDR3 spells CASSQQRGSWANVLTF. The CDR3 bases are TGTGCCAGCAGCCAACAGCGGGGGAGCTGGGCCAACGTCCTGACTTTC.

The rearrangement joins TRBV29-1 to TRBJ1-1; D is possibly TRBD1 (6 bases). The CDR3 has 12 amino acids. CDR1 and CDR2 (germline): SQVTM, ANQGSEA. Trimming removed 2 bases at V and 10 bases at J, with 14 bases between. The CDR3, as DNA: TGCAGCGTTGAAACAGGGTCCCCTGGAGCTTTCTTT. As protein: CSVETGSPGAFF.

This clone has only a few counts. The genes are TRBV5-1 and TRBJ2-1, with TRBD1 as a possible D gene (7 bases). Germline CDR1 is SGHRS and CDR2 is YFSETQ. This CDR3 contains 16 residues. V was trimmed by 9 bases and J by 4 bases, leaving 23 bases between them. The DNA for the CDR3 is TGCGCCACAAGAACAGGGGCCGCGGGAATGTACAATGAGCAGTTCTTC. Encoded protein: CATRTGAAGMYNEQFF.

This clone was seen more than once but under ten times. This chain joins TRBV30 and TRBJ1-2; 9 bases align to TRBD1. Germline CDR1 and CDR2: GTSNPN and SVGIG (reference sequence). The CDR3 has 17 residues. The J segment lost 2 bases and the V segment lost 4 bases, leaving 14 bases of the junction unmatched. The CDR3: CAWTRLARTGVNYGYTF. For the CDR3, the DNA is TGTGCCTGGACCCGATTGGCTCGGACAGGGGTAAACTATGGCTACACCTTC.

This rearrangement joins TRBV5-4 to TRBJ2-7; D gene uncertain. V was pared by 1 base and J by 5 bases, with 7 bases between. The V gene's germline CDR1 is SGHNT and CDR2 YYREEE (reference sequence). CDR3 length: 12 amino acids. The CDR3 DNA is TGTGCCAGCAGCTTGATCCCGGACGAGCAGTACTTC. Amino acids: CASSLIPDEQYF. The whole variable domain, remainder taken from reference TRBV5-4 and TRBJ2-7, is ETGVTQSPTHLIKTRGQQVTLRCSSQSGHNTVSWYQQALGQGPQFIFQYYREEENGRGNFPPRFSGLQFPNYSSELNVNALELDDSALYLCASSLIPDEQYFGPGTRLTVT.

CDR3 coding DNA: TGTGCCAGCAGTCCCCGGGGTTCTGAAGCTTTCTTT. This codes for CASSPRGSEAFF. This chain links TRBV7-9 with TRBJ1-1; no firm D call. Per germline, CDR1 SEHNR and CDR2 FQNEAQ (reference sequence). The V end lost 6 bases, the J end lost 6 bases, and 11 bases lay between the germline ends. The CDR3 is 12 amino acids.

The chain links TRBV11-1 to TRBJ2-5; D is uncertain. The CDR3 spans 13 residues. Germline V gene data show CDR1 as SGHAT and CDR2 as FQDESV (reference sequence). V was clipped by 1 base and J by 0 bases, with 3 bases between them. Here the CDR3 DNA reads TGTGCCAGCAGCTTAGTGTACCAAGAGACCCAGTACTTC. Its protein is CASSLVYQETQYF.

CDR3 nucleotide sequence: TGTGCCAGCAGCAACTCCTACGAGCAGTACTTC. This encodes CASSNSYEQYF. The gene calls are TRBV7-8 and TRBJ2-7; D gene uncertain. Trimming stripped 5 bases from V and 0 bases from J, with 2 bases between. Germline-derived CDR1 and CDR2 are SGHVS and FQNEAQ. The CDR3 loop spans 11 amino acids.